The TCR beta chain under discussion was sequenced for a study of regulatory T cells in long-lasting Graves disease. The overall study: Graves' disease counted as persistent after over 5 years of antithyroid drugs with positive TSH receptor antibodies.

Investigators prepared the TCR beta libraries by applying iRepertoire HTBI primers and Arm-PCR of CDR3 regions. TCRdb passed the multiplex PCR reads through MiXCR, listing each CDR3 protein once. In the table there are 700,000 or so distinct CDR3 sequences, about 32% of which are singletons. There are a few counts of this clonotype. The antigen is undetermined. Time point specified: persistent/refractory GD, antithyroid drugs over 5 years with positive TRAb. Preparation of the TCR library used RNA extracted from PBMCs. Study findings and constraints: Blood alone, not thyroid tissue, was studied. TRBV28, TRBJ1-2 and TRBJ2-5 were segments that persistent disease favored. Relative to new patients (966), persistent patients exhibited greater sharing of public clonotypes (approximately 2,700).

The CDR3 length is 14 residues. Losses at the gene ends were 1 base for V and 8 bases for J; bases not matched to a gene: 2. Germline V lookup: CDR1 LGHDT, CDR2 YNNKEL (reference sequence). The chain has TRBV3-1 and TRBJ1-6; 7 bases line up with TRBD1. The receptor's source is a female donor with Graves disease. The sample here was peripheral blood mononuclear cells (PBMCs), taken when the disease was refractory, from a patient treated with antithyroid drugs. The CDR3: CASSQVGGDSPLHF. Written as DNA, the CDR3 is TGTGCCAGCAGCCAAGTAGGGGGCGATTCACCCCTCCACTTT.